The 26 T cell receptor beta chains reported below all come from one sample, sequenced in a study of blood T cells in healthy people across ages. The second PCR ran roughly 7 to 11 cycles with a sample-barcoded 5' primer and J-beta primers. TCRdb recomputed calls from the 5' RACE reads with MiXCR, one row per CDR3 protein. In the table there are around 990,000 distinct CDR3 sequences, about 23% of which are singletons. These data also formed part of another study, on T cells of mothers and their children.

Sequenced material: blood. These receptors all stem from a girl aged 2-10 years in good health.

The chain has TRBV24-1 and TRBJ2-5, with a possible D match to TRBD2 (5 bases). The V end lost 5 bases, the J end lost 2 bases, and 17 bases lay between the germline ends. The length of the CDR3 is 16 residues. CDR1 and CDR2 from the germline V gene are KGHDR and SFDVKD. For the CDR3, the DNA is TGTGCCACCAGTGTTGGGAGTAAACCTAAGCAAGAGACCCAGTACTTC. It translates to CATSVGSKPKQETQYF.

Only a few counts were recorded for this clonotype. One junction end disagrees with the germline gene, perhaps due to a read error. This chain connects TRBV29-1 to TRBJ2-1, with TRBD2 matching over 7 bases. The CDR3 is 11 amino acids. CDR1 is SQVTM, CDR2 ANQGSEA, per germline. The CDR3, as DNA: TGCAGCGTCGAAGGACTAGATGAGCAGTTCTTC. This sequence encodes CSVEGLDEQFF.

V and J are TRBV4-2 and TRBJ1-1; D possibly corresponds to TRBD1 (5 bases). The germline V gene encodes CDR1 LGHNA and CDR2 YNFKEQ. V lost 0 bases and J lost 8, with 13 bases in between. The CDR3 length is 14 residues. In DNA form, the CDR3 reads TGTGCCAGCAGCCAAGATCGGACAACAGGAGAAGCTTTCTTT. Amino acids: CASSQDRTTGEAFF.

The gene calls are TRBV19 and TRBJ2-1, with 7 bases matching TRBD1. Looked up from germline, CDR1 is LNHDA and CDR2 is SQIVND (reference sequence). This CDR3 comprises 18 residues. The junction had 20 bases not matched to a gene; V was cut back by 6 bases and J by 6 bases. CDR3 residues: CASSVFYRDSGVSNEQFF. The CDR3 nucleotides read TGTGCCAGTAGCGTATTCTACCGGGACAGTGGGGTAAGCAATGAGCAGTTCTTC.

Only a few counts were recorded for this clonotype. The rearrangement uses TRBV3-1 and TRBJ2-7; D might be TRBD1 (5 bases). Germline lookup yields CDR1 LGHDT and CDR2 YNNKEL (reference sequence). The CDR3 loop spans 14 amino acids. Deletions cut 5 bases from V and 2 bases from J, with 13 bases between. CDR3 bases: TGTGCCAGCAGCTCAACCAAGGACACCTACGAGCAGTACTTC. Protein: CASSSTKDTYEQYF.

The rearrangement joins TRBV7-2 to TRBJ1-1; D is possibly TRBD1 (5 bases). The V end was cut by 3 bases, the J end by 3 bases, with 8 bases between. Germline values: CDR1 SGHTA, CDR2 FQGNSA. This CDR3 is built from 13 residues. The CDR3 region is CASSLGRHTEAFF. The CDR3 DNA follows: TGTGCCAGCAGCTTGGGACGGCACACTGAAGCTTTCTTT.

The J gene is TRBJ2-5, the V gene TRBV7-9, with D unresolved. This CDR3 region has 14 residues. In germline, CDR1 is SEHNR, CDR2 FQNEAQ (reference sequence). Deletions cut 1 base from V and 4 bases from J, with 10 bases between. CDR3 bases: TGTGCCAGCAGCTTAGGGATCACCGCAGAGACCCAGTACTTC. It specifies CASSLGITAETQYF.

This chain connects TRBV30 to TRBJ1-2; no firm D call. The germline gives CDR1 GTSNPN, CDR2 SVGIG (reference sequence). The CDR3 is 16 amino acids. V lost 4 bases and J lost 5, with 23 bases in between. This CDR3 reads CAWNPSRVRPFYGYTF. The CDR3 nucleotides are TGTGCCTGGAATCCCAGTAGGGTCAGGCCTTTTTATGGCTACACCTTC. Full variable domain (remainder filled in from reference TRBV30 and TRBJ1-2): SQTIHQWPATLVQPVGSPLSLECTVEGTSNPNLYWYRQAAGRGLQLLFYSVGIGQISSEVPQNLSASRPQDRQFILSSKKLLLSDSGFYLCAWNPSRVRPFYGYTFGSGTRLTVV.

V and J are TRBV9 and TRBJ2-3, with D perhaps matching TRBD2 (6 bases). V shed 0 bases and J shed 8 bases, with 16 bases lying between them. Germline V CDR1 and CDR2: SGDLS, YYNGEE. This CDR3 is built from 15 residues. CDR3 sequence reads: CASSVEIGSGATQYF. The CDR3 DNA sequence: TGTGCCAGCAGCGTAGAAATCGGGAGCGGCGCTACGCAGTATTTT. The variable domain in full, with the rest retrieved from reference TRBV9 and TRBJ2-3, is DSGVTQTPKHLITATGQRVTLRCSPRSGDLSVYWYQQSLDQGLQFLIQYYNGEERAKGNILERFSAQQFPDLHSELNLSSLELGDSALYFCASSVEIGSGATQYFGPGTRLTVL.

CDR3 protein: CASRPPATGFHEQYF. The CDR3, as DNA: TGTGCCAGCAGGCCCCCGGCAACAGGGTTCCACGAGCAGTACTTC. The V call is TRBV27, the J call TRBJ2-7, with D tentatively TRBD1 (6 bases). V shed 6 bases and J shed 5 bases, with 20 bases lying between them. The CDR3 has 15 residues. The germline V gene encodes CDR1 MNHEY and CDR2 SMNVEV (reference sequence).

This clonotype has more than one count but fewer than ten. The CDR3 sequence: CASSQGFFRDYGYTF. The CDR3 bases are TGCGCCAGCAGCCAAGGCTTCTTCAGGGACTATGGCTACACCTTC. The chain carries TRBV4-1 and TRBJ1-2; D might be TRBD1 (5 bases). V was clipped by 1 base and J by 3 bases, with 12 bases between them. The CDR3 length is 15 residues. In germline, CDR1 is MGHRA, CDR2 YSYEKL.

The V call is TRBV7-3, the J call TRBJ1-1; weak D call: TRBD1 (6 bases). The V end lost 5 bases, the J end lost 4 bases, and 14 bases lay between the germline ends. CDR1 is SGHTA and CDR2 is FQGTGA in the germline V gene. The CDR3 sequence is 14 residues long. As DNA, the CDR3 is TGTGCCAGCAGCACCGGGGGCTTTGGCACTGAAGCTTTCTTT. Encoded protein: CASSTGGFGTEAFF.

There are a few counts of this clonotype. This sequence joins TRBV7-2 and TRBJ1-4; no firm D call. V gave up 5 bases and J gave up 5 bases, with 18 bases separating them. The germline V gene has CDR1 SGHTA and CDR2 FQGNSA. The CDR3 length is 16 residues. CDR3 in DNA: TGTGCCAGCAGCCGTGAGAAGGGAGCGGGAAATGAAAAACTGTTTTTT. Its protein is CASSREKGAGNEKLFF. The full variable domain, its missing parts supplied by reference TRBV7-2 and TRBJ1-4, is GAGVSQSPSNKVTEKGKDVELRCDPISGHTALYWYRQSLGQGLEFLIYFQGNSAPDKSGLPSDRFSAERTGGSVSTLTIQRTQQEDSAVYLCASSREKGAGNEKLFFGSGTQLSVL.

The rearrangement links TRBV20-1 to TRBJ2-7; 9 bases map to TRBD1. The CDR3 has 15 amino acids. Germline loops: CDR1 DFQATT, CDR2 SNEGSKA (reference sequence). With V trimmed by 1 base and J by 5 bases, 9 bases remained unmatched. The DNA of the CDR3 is TGCAGTGCTAGAGCTACAGGGGGCGCCTTCCACGAGCAGTACTTC. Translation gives CSARATGGAFHEQYF.

CDR3 in DNA: TGTGCCACCAGTGATTTGGTCGGGAATCAGCCCCAGCATTTT. Translating gives CATSDLVGNQPQHF. This rearrangement joins TRBV24-1 to TRBJ1-5; D is ambiguous. The CDR3 contains 14 residues. Germline V gene lookup returns CDR1 KGHDR and CDR2 SFDVKD. V lost 0 bases and J 4 bases, leaving 6 bases between the germline ends.

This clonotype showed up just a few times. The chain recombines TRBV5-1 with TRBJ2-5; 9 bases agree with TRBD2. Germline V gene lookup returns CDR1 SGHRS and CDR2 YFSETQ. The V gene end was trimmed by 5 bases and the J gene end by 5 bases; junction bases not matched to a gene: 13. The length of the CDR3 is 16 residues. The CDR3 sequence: CASSPRTSAGWETQYF. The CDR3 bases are TGCGCCAGCAGTCCCAGGACTAGCGCCGGCTGGGAGACCCAGTACTTC.

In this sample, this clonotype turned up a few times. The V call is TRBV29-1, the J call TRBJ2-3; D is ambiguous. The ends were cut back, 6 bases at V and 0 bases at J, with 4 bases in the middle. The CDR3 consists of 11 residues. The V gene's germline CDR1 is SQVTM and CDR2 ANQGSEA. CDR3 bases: TGCAGCGTGAGAAGCACAGATACGCAGTATTTT. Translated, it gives CSVRSTDTQYF.

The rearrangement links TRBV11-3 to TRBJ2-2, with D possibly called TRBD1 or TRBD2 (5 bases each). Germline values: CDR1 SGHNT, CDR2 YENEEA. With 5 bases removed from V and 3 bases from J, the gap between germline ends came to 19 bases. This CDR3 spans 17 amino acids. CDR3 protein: CASSPLMGERHTGELFF. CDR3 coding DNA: TGTGCCAGCAGCCCCCTGATGGGGGAGAGACACACCGGGGAGCTGTTTTTT.

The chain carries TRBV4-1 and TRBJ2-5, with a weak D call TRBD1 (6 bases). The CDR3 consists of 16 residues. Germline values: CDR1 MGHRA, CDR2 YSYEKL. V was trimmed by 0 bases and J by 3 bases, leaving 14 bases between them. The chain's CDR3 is CASSQDTGSLEETQYF. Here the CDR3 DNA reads TGCGCCAGCAGCCAAGATACAGGGAGTTTGGAAGAGACCCAGTACTTC.

The CDR3: CASSALDSQETQYF. Written as DNA, the CDR3 is TGTGCCAGCAGCGCATTGGACAGCCAAGAGACCCAGTACTTC. The V call is TRBV7-9, the J call TRBJ2-5, with TRBD1 as a possible D gene (6 bases). This CDR3 comprises 14 residues. The germline V gene has CDR1 SEHNR and CDR2 FQNEAQ (reference sequence). Trimming took off 5 bases at V and 1 base at J, with 11 bases between the two ends.

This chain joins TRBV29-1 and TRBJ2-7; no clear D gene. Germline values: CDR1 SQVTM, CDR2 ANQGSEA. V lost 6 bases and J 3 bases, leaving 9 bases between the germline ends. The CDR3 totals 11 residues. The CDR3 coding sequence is TGCAGCGTGCAGTCAGGCTACGAGCAGTACTTC. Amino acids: CSVQSGYEQYF.

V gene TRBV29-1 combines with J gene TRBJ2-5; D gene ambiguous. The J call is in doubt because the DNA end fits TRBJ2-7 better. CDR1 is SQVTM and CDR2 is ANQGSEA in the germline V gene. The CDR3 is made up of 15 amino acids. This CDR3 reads CSVGFWTSNTYEQYF. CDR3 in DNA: TGCAGCGTTGGTTTTTGGACCTCAAATACGTACGAGCAGTACTTC.

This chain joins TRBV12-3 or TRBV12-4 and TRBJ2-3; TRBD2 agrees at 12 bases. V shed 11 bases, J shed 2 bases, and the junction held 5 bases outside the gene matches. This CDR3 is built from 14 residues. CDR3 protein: CAGTSGYPTDTQYF. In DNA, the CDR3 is TGTGCCGGGACTAGCGGGTACCCCACAGATACGCAGTATTTT.

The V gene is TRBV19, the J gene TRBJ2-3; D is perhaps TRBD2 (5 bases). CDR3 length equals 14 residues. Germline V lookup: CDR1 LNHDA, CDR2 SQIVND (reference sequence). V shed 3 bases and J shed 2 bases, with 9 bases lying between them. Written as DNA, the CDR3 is TGTGCCAGTAGTATGGGCGGGCACACAGATACGCAGTATTTT. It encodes CASSMGGHTDTQYF.

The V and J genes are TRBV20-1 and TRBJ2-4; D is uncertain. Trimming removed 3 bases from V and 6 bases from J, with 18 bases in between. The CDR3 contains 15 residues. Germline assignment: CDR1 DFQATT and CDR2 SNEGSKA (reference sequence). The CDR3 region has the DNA TGCAGTGCTAGTGACGTTCCTTCTCTGAGAAACATTCAGTACTTC. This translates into CSASDVPSLRNIQYF.

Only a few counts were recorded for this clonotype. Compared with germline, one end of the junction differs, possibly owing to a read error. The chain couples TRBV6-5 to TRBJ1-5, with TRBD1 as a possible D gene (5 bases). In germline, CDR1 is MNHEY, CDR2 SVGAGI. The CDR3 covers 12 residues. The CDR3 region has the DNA TGTGCCAGCAGTCTGGACAATCAGCTCCAGCATTTT. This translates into CASSLDNQLQHF.